Reported below is one T cell receptor (beta chain). Germline loops: CDR1 GTSNPN, CDR2 SVGIG (reference sequence). Trimming shortened V by 4 bases and J by 6 bases, and 18 bases separated the two germline ends. This CDR3 is built from 15 residues. Residents of about two dozen US areas, aged 18 to 89 years, made up the participants. Libraries were prepared by immunoSEQ multiplex PCR; TCRdb keeps only in-frame clonotypes and omits some of them. The table records under 200,000 clones, around 85% of them present only once. These data are taken from a study of blood T cell repertoires in COVID-19. Looking at the study overall: From T cells, B-cell-depleted T cells, or PBMCs came the material, which was cDNA or gDNA.

The J gene is TRBJ2-2, the V gene TRBV30, with a possible D match to TRBD2 (5 bases). The specimen was PBMCs or T cells enriched from blood (not recorded which). The sequence came from a woman aged 35 to 49 with acute COVID-19. CDR3 sequence: CAWNPPLGVAGELFF. The CDR3 DNA sequence: TGTGCCTGGAACCCTCCCCTCGGGGTTGCCGGGGAGCTGTTTTTT.